This T cell receptor beta chain stems from a study of blood T cells in healthy people across ages. As to this clonotype: The target antigen is unknown.

The germline CDR1 and CDR2 sequences are SEHNR and FQNEAQ (reference sequence). Deletions cut 5 bases from V and 4 bases from J, with 12 bases between. The CDR3 runs 14 residues. Combining a sample-barcoded 5' primer with a J-beta primer mix, a second PCR ran for about 6 to 12 cycles. Each cDNA molecule received a tag from a template-switch adaptor that had 12 random nucleotides. Each CDR3 protein gets one entry after TCRdb re-called the 5' RACE reads with MiXCR. In the table there are over a million distinct CDR3 sequences, about 42% of which are singletons. Study-level findings and limits: Donors of long life had a larger count of naive CD4+ cells and greater diversity than aged donors. Age showed a roughly linear inverse relationship with TCR beta diversity per million T cells.

The receptor was isolated from a woman younger than 35 in good health. The specimen was blood. The chain carries TRBV7-9 and TRBJ2-1; D is unresolved. CDR3 nucleotide sequence: TGTGCCAGCAGCCCCCGAGCCCAATACAATGAGCAGTTCTTC. Translating gives CASSPRAQYNEQFF.